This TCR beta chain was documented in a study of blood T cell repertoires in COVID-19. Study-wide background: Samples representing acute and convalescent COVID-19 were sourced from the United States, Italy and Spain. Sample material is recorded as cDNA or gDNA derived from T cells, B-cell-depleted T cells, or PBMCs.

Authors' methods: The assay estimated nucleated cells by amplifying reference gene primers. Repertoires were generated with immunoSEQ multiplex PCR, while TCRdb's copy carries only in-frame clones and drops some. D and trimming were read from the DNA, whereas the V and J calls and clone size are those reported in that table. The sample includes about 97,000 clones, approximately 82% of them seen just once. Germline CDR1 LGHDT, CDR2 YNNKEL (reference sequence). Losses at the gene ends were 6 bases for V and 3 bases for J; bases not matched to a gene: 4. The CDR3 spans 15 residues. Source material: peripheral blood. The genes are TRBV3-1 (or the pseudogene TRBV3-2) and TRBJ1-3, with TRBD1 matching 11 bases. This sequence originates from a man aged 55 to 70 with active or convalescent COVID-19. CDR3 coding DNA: TGTGCCAGCAGGCGGACAGGGGGCGGTGGAAACACCATATATTTT. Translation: CASRRTGGGGNTIYF.